This TCR beta chain was sequenced during a study of OX40 agonist ivuxolimab in advanced cancers. Across the study: Participants could have had prior anti-PD-1, anti-PD-L1 or anti-CTLA-4 therapy, and around 40% had some.

Generated by immunoSEQ multiplex PCR, the TCRdb table keeps only in-frame clones and is missing some. The sample has approximately 94,000 clones, around 93% seen once; the top ten hold about 0.49%. Trimming left V 5 bases short and J 7 bases short, with 7 bases between. Germline CDR1 is MDHEN and CDR2 is SYDVKM. The CDR3 extends over 11 amino acids. Sequenced here: CD4+ or CD8+ T cells sorted from blood, sampled in a trial of the OX40 agonist ivuxolimab. This TCR came from an adult with an advanced solid tumor such as melanoma, head and neck, liver or kidney cancer. The genes are TRBV28 and TRBJ2-3, with D hard to call. CDR3 bases: TGTGCCAGCAGTCTAATGCATACGCAGTATTTT. Its protein product is CASSLMHTQYF.